Only one count was recorded for the clone carrying this T cell receptor (beta chain). The target antigen is unknown. This specimen belongs to a study of cytomegalovirus exposure and HLA in healthy donors. The PCR employed 60 Vbeta primers together with 13 Jbeta primers. Generated by immunoSEQ multiplex PCR, the TCRdb table keeps only in-frame clones and is missing some. This sample yields fewer than 200,000 clones, of which around 83% are seen a single time; more than 0.75% belongs to the top ten. Study findings and constraints: Researchers reported in a later analysis that a missense DCLRE1C variant was tied to TCR beta V- and J-gene trimming. What TCR beta sequences reportedly achieved was accurate prediction of HLA-A and HLA-B alleles in most subjects. Researchers left out some V segments, among them TRBV6-2 and TRBV6-3, as indistinguishable. One later analysis reportedly identified an Asian-associated ancestry cluster that showed fewer N-insertions than the roughly 600-donor mean.

CDR1 and CDR2 (germline): MDHEN, SYDVKM. CDR3 size: 14 residues. The V gene lost 5 bases and the J gene lost 1 base, with 9 bases spanning the gap. Specimen: PBMCs. The TCR comes from a girl aged 2 to 10 in good health and CMV-seropositive. V and J are TRBV28 and TRBJ1-5; no reliable D call. CDR3 loop: CASSPLKSNQPQHF. The CDR3 region has the DNA TGTGCCAGCAGTCCACTGAAGAGCAATCAGCCCCAGCATTTT.